The rows below give T cell receptor beta chains drawn from one sample of a study of T cell responses to AZD1222 COVID-19 vaccine. Sequenced by immunoSEQ multiplex PCR; TCRdb stores in-frame clones only, minus some. Among under 150,000 clones listed, 92% were seen once. Source: peripheral blood, taken 28 days after the second AZD1222 dose. The receptor source for this set is an adult who received the AZD1222 COVID-19 vaccine. Each CDR3 is given with its conserved first and last residue. The order of the fields is J gene, CDR3 length, V gene, clone size, CDR3 protein. The size of a clone is reported for some rows only, either as once, few or many, or as a class for expanded clones.

TRBJ2-7	15	TRBV6-6	-	CASSSLAGAAGEQYF
TRBJ1-1	16	TRBV7-9	-	CASSRSVRGGDTEAFF
TRBJ1-4	14	TRBV9	-	CASSGTERNEKLFF
TRBJ1-5	15	TRBV3-1/TRBV3-2	-	CASSQGRYSNQPQHF
TRBJ2-7	15	TRBV4-1	-	CASSQGRGGTYEQYF
TRBJ2-7	14	TRBV18	-	CASSPPSGAYEQYF
TRBJ1-1	15	TRBV5-1	-	CASSLAEVRGSEAFF
TRBJ2-7	11	TRBV27	-	CASSPPHEQYF
TRBJ2-3	12	TRBV30	-	CAWGFSSITQYF
TRBJ2-4	14	TRBV3-1/TRBV3-2	-	CASSPLPTKNIQYF
TRBJ2-6	15	TRBV24-1	-	CATGRPGSGANVLTF
TRBJ1-1	10	TRBV28	-	CASRNTEAFF
TRBJ1-6	15	TRBV11-2	-	CASSQPGQGGSPLHF
TRBJ1-1	13	TRBV19	-	CASSSSKDTEAFF
TRBJ1-1	15	TRBV5-8	-	CASSFPGIRNTEAFF
TRBJ2-7	15	TRBV6-6	-	CASSQGGRSSYEQYF
TRBJ1-5	15	TRBV5-1	once	CASSSGTGINQPQHF
TRBJ1-4	14	TRBV18	-	CASNPDPGTEKLFF
TRBJ2-5	15	TRBV2	-	CASSDLVRLQETQYF
TRBJ1-6	15	TRBV19	-	CASSGQYSYNSPLHF
TRBJ1-1	13	TRBV7-2	-	CASSLGGRPEAFF
TRBJ1-5	14	TRBV19	-	CASSLRNSNQPQHF
TRBJ1-5	14	TRBV4-3	-	CASSLRQGNQPQHF
TRBJ2-7	17	TRBV11-2	-	CASSRTGTTKRSYEQYF
TRBJ1-2	13	TRBV7-3	-	CASSLTGAGGYTF
TRBJ2-2	15	TRBV19	-	CASSIVGADTGELFF
TRBJ2-4	17	TRBV6-4	-	CANKYSGSQEPENIQYF
TRBJ1-5	17	TRBV4-1	-	CASSQSQQGKSNQPQHF
TRBJ1-2	14	TRBV2	-	CASSEEGLGYGYTF
TRBJ2-7	17	TRBV4-3	once	CASSQSHRPTISYEQYF
TRBJ1-1	13	TRBV6-5	-	CASSTGRVTEAFF
TRBJ1-4	16	TRBV7-8	-	CASSLGTGRGGEKLFF
TRBJ2-2	12	TRBV5-1	-	CASSLEQGQLFF
TRBJ2-2	16	TRBV27	few	CASSFTGQTNTGELFF
TRBJ1-2	15	TRBV9	-	CASSAWDTGSGGYTF
TRBJ1-1	14	TRBV7-9	-	CASSAGGENTEAFF
TRBJ2-6	12	TRBV28	-	CASSLRSNVLTF
TRBJ2-5	15	TRBV6-2/TRBV6-3	-	CASSTRDQLRETQYF
TRBJ1-1	14	TRBV19	-	CASTTQTGLGEAFF
TRBJ1-1	16	TRBV5-4	once	CASSSFGQGGGTEAFF
TRBJ2-7	15	TRBV24-1	-	CATTPKGRGTYEQYF
TRBJ1-1	13	TRBV12-3/TRBV12-4	-	CASISTGRTEAFF
TRBJ2-1	17	TRBV9	-	CASSARLASSSYNEQFF
TRBJ1-6	14	TRBV5-1	-	CASSMDSPSSPLHF
TRBJ1-1	16	TRBV19	-	CASSIGHSRVTTEAFF
TRBJ2-2	17	TRBV27	-	CASSLSSLAGGTGELFF